These 27 T cell receptor beta chains came from one sample sequenced in a study of type 1 and type 2 diabetes patients. Genomic DNA was the PCR template. The TCR beta CDR3 region was amplified using 30 forward and 13 reverse primers. TCRdb fed the multiplex PCR reads into MiXCR, producing one record per CDR3 protein. The sample includes approximately 260,000 distinct CDR3 sequences, roughly 50% of them seen just once. Sequencing was done on a sample of peripheral blood mononuclear cells (PBMCs). The receptor source for this set is a young man with type 2 diabetes.

This clonotype was observed a few times. This chain uses TRBV5-1 with TRBJ1-2, with D maybe TRBD1 (6 bases). V was clipped by 2 bases and J by 8 bases, with 10 bases between them. Germline V gives CDR1 SGHRS, CDR2 YFSETQ. This CDR3 has 12 amino acids. Written as DNA, the CDR3 is TGCGCCAGCAGCTTCAAGGGGGAGGGCTACACCTTC. Translation gives CASSFKGEGYTF.

CDR3 DNA sequence: TGCGCCAGCAGTGACTTGGATTCACCCCTCCACTTT. It yields the protein CASSDLDSPLHF. The chain has TRBV10-2 and TRBJ1-6; no firm D call. The CDR3 sequence is 12 residues long. Between the trimmed V and J ends, which lost 3 bases and 8 bases, there was a span of 5 bases. The germline gives CDR1 WSHSY, CDR2 SAAADI.

This clonotype has just a few counts. The chain employs TRBV20-1 and TRBJ2-7; tentatively, D is TRBD2 (6 bases). This CDR3 spans 13 amino acids. Trimming stripped 3 bases from V and 4 bases from J, with 13 bases between. Germline V gene lookup returns CDR1 DFQATT and CDR2 SNEGSKA (reference sequence). CDR3 coding DNA: TGCAGTGCTAGGTGGGACCTAGCGTACGAGCAGTACTTC. Its protein is CSARWDLAYEQYF.

V is TRBV2 and J is TRBJ2-3, with 7 bases matching TRBD2. V lost 7 bases, J lost 5 bases, and 12 bases stayed unmatched. CDR3 length: 15 residues. Germline values: CDR1 SNHLY, CDR2 FYNNEI. In DNA, the CDR3 is TGTGCCAGCAAATATCGGAGCGGGAAGGAAGATACGCAGTATTTT. As protein: CASKYRSGKEDTQYF. Complete variable domain (other parts from reference TRBV2 and TRBJ2-3): EPEVTQTPSHQVTQMGQEVILRCVPISNHLYFYWYRQILGQKVEFLVSFYNNEISEKSEIFDDQFSVERPDGSNFTLKIRSTKLEDSAMYFCASKYRSGKEDTQYFGPGTRLTVL.

The rearrangement links TRBV15 to TRBJ1-2; D is perhaps TRBD1 (5 bases). V lost 3 bases and J 8 bases, leaving 10 bases between the germline ends. Germline lookup yields CDR1 LNHNV and CDR2 YYDKDF (reference sequence). The CDR3 is 12 residues long. The CDR3 nucleotides are TGTGCCACCAGCAGTGGGGGTCGGGGCTACACCTTC. It specifies CATSSGGRGYTF.

This clonotype occurred a few times. The V and J genes are TRBV4-1 and TRBJ2-7, with D perhaps TRBD1 (6 bases). V lost 1 base and J 9 bases, leaving 31 bases between the germline ends. Germline V gene lookup returns CDR1 MGHRA and CDR2 YSYEKL. The CDR3 runs to 19 residues. CDR3 nucleotide sequence: TGCGCCAGCAGCCAAGGGATTGTAGGAACAGGCCGATTTTTGGACAGGCAGTACTTC. This encodes CASSQGIVGTGRFLDRQYF.

The chain carries TRBV6-5 and TRBJ1-1; D gene ambiguous. Trimming left V 9 bases short and J 1 base short, with 12 bases between. This CDR3 contains 13 residues. The germline CDR1 and CDR2 sequences are MNHEY and SVGAGI. CDR3 nucleotides: TGTGCCAGTGCGGTAAGGTCGAACACTGAAGCTTTCTTT. Translated: CASAVRSNTEAFF.

The sample holds one count of this clonotype. A much bigger clone sits one base away, suggesting this may be a read error. The rearrangement joins TRBV15 to TRBJ2-5; TRBD2 aligns across 11 bases. This CDR3 is built from 17 residues. J was trimmed by 4 bases and V by 3 bases; bases with no gene match: 10. In germline, CDR1 is LNHNV, CDR2 YYDKDF (reference sequence). The CDR3 protein is CATSSLELAGVRETQYF. Written as DNA, the CDR3 is TGTGCCACCAGCAGCCTCGAACTAGCGGGAGTACGAGAGACCCAGTACTTC.

V and J are TRBV6-6 and TRBJ2-7, with D perhaps matching TRBD1 (5 bases). Germline V CDR1 and CDR2: MNHNY, SVGAGI (reference sequence). The CDR3 is 17 amino acids. V gave up 0 bases and J gave up 0 bases, with 15 bases separating them. The CDR3 DNA reads TGTGCCAGCAGTTACTCGATCCACACAGGATACTCCTACGAGCAGTACTTC. Translation gives CASSYSIHTGYSYEQYF.

The chain has TRBV2 and TRBJ2-7, with 11 bases matching TRBD1. The CDR3 is 20 residues long. Germline values: CDR1 SNHLY, CDR2 FYNNEI. The trim removed 7 bases at V and 1 base at J, leaving 21 bases unmatched. The CDR3: CASTLTQGPGQGDVSYEQYF. As DNA, the CDR3 is TGTGCCAGCACCCTAACACAGGGTCCGGGACAGGGGGACGTTTCCTACGAGCAGTACTTC.

The rearrangement links TRBV12-3 or TRBV12-4 to TRBJ2-1, with TRBD2 matching over 11 bases. This CDR3 spans 15 amino acids. J was trimmed by 3 bases and V by 9 bases; bases with no gene match: 7. CDR3 protein: CASSLTSGVYNEQFF. The CDR3, as DNA: TGTGCCAGTAGTCTGACTAGCGGGGTCTACAATGAGCAGTTCTTC.

V usage is TRBV27 and J usage is TRBJ1-1; perhaps TRBD1 as D (6 bases). The CDR3 sequence is 13 residues long. The germline V gene encodes CDR1 MNHEY and CDR2 SMNVEV (reference sequence). With 10 bases removed from V and 0 bases from J, the gap between germline ends came to 12 bases. In DNA form, the CDR3 reads TGTGCCACTCTGGACAGATTGAACACTGAAGCTTTCTTT. Protein sequence: CATLDRLNTEAFF.

This chain links TRBV9 with TRBJ1-2; D is undetermined. The V and J ends lost 4 bases and 6 bases respectively, with 10 bases between them. This CDR3 contains 12 residues. Germline V CDR1 and CDR2: SGDLS, YYNGEE. DNA for the CDR3: TGTGCCAGCAGCTTAGCTTCAGATGGCTACACCTTC. Translation: CASSLASDGYTF.

A single count supports this clonotype. V is TRBV28 and J is TRBJ1-2, with no clear D. Trimming took off 7 bases at V and 7 bases at J, with 10 bases between the two ends. The germline CDR1 and CDR2 sequences are MDHEN and SYDVKM. The CDR3 runs to 11 residues. CDR3 loop: CASISGFGYTF. CDR3 coding DNA: TGTGCCAGCATCAGTGGGTTTGGCTACACCTTC.

This clonotype was recorded a few times. The chain uses TRBV4-3 and TRBJ2-7; D is uncertain. The V gene lost 0 bases and the J gene lost 3 bases, with 9 bases spanning the gap. The V gene's germline CDR1 is LGHNA and CDR2 YSLEER. This CDR3 comprises 14 residues. CDR3: CASSQDNGHYEQYF. As DNA, the CDR3 is TGCGCCAGCAGCCAAGATAACGGTCACTACGAGCAGTACTTC.

The chain combines TRBV19 with TRBJ1-1; possibly TRBD1 for D (5 bases). The V and J ends lost 5 bases and 0 bases respectively, with 16 bases between them. There are 16 residues in the CDR3. Germline V gene sequence: CDR1 LNHDA, CDR2 SQIVND (reference sequence). The CDR3 reads CASSLRQRGLNTEAFF. The DNA of the CDR3 is TGTGCCAGTAGTTTGCGGCAGAGGGGCTTGAACACTGAAGCTTTCTTT.

This clonotype has more than one count but fewer than ten. The chain uses TRBV27 and TRBJ2-1; D gene ambiguous. V gave up 5 bases and J gave up 4 bases, with 3 bases separating them. This CDR3 spans 11 amino acids. In germline, CDR1 is MNHEY, CDR2 SMNVEV (reference sequence). CDR3 region: CASSKYNEQFF. The CDR3 coding sequence is TGTGCCAGCAGTAAGTACAATGAGCAGTTCTTC.

V and J are TRBV12-3 or TRBV12-4 and TRBJ2-3; no reliable D call. Trimming pared 2 bases from V and 3 bases from J, leaving 9 bases between. The CDR3 contains 14 residues. The CDR3 spells CASSLRPSTDTQYF. The CDR3 DNA is TGTGCCAGCAGTTTACGTCCGTCGACAGATACGCAGTATTTT.

This clonotype was seen a handful of times. The rearrangement uses TRBV12-3 or TRBV12-4 and TRBJ2-7; D is undetermined. V was shortened by 5 bases and J by 0 bases, with 8 bases between the two germline ends. The length of the CDR3 is 13 residues. The CDR3 loop is CASSRTYSYEQYF. In nucleotides, the CDR3 is TGTGCCAGCAGTAGGACGTACTCCTACGAGCAGTACTTC.

This clonotype was detected only a few times. CDR3: CASSVWTGVTEAFF. The CDR3 coding sequence is TGTGCCAGTAGTGTTTGGACAGGGGTCACTGAAGCTTTCTTT. The rearrangement joins TRBV19 to TRBJ1-1, with 9 bases aligning to TRBD1. V lost 5 bases to trimming and J lost 4 bases; unmatched junction nucleotides: 5. Looked up from germline, CDR1 is LNHDA and CDR2 is SQIVND (reference sequence). The CDR3 totals 14 residues.

This clonotype appeared many times. The V call is TRBV2, the J call TRBJ1-1, with D maybe TRBD1 (6 bases). V dropped 7 bases and J dropped 3 bases, with 12 bases sitting between them. CDR1 and CDR2 from the germline V gene are SNHLY and FYNNEI. This CDR3 region has 13 residues. The CDR3 is CASILGADTEAFF. The CDR3 DNA reads as TGTGCCAGCATATTGGGGGCAGACACTGAAGCTTTCTTT.

The chain couples TRBV7-3 to TRBJ1-2; D is perhaps TRBD1 (6 bases). Per the germline V gene, CDR1 is SGHTA and CDR2 is FQGTGA. The ends were cut back, 4 bases at V and 3 bases at J, with 9 bases in the middle. The CDR3 is made up of 13 amino acids. In nucleotides, the CDR3 is TGTGCCAGCAGCTCGACAGGTTACTATGGCTACACCTTC. It encodes CASSSTGYYGYTF.

This chain uses TRBV14 with TRBJ2-7; 8 bases align to TRBD1. Germline V gives CDR1 SGHDN, CDR2 FVKESK. Trimming took 5 bases from V and 5 from J; bases not matched to a gene: 14. The CDR3 loop spans 16 amino acids. In DNA form, the CDR3 reads TGTGCCAGCAGCTTACGGACAGGGAAGGGGATGGACGAGCAGTACTTC. The encoded protein is CASSLRTGKGMDEQYF.

This clonotype occurred a few times. J is TRBJ1-2 and V is TRBV10-3, with D maybe TRBD1 (6 bases). This CDR3 region has 13 residues. Trimming removed 7 bases from V and 3 bases from J, with 12 bases in between. Germline CDR1 and CDR2: ENHRY and SYGVKD. The CDR3 here is CAIKGVGDYGYTF. In DNA form, the CDR3 reads TGTGCCATCAAGGGGGTGGGCGACTATGGCTACACCTTC.

In regard to this clonotype: Relative to the germline gene, one junction end is altered; a read error may explain this. The chain joins TRBV19 to TRBJ2-7, with 11 bases that match TRBD2. The CDR3 has 15 amino acids. Germline V CDR1 and CDR2: LNHDA, SQIVND (reference sequence). The CDR3 DNA reads as TGTGCCAGTAGTATACTAGCGGGAGGAGGCAACGAGCAGCACTTC. Translating it yields CASSILAGGGNEQHF.

In regard to this clonotype: A read error may produce the germline difference seen at one junction end. The chain has TRBV19 and TRBJ2-1; 11 bases line up with TRBD2. Germline loops: CDR1 LNHDA, CDR2 SQIVND (reference sequence). The CDR3 consists of 18 residues. For the CDR3, the DNA is TGTGCCAGTAGTATGGGGACTAGCGGCCCTAGCTCCTGCAATGAGCAGTTCTTC. Protein: CASSMGTSGPSSCNEQFF. Looking up the rest from reference TRBV19 and TRBJ2-1 gives the full variable domain: DGGITQSPKYLFRKEGQNVTLSCEQNLNHDAMYWYRQDPGQGLRLIYYSQIVNDFQKGDIAEGYSVSREKKESFPLTVTSAQKNPTAFYLCASSMGTSGPSSCNEQFFGPGTRLTVL.

The gene calls are TRBV6-2 or TRBV6-3 and TRBJ2-5; no clear D gene. The V gene lost 5 bases and the J gene lost 4 bases, with 17 bases spanning the gap. Germline values: CDR1 MNHEY, CDR2 SVGEGT. The CDR3 consists of 15 residues. The chain's CDR3 is CASSNLGLSTETQYF. Here the CDR3 DNA reads TGTGCCAGCAGTAATTTAGGGCTTTCTACAGAGACCCAGTACTTC.